The 32 T cell receptor beta chains listed next were all sequenced from one sample in a study of OX40 agonist ivuxolimab in advanced cancers. Assay: immunoSEQ multiplex PCR; the TCRdb copy retains only in-frame clones and omits some. The sample includes some 86,000 clones, under 95% of them seen just once. Sequencing used CD4+ or CD8+ T cells sorted from blood, obtained in a trial of the OX40 agonist ivuxolimab. Receptors were obtained from an adult with an advanced solid tumor such as melanoma, head and neck, liver or kidney cancer.

The chain has TRBV10-3 and TRBJ1-5, with D hard to call. This CDR3 region has 11 residues. Per germline, CDR1 ENHRY and CDR2 SYGVKD. Trimming left V 4 bases short and J 3 bases short, with 1 base between. The CDR3 is CAISANQPQHF. DNA for the CDR3: TGTGCCATCAGTGCCAATCAGCCCCAGCATTTT.

V is TRBV11-2 and J is TRBJ2-3; D is possibly TRBD1 or TRBD2 (5 bases each). V lost 1 base and J 6 bases, leaving 17 bases between the germline ends. This CDR3 region has 16 residues. Germline-derived CDR1 and CDR2 are SGHAT and FQNNGV. The CDR3 DNA reads TGTGCCAGCAGCTTAGGTCAACTCCAGAGGGGCGATACGCAGTATTTT. This encodes CASSLGQLQRGDTQYF.

V gene TRBV6-6 combines with J gene TRBJ2-7; 8 nucleotides align to TRBD2. Germline V gives CDR1 MNHNY, CDR2 SVGAGI (reference sequence). The CDR3 contains 14 residues. J was trimmed by 6 bases and V by 6 bases; bases with no gene match: 10. CDR3 in amino acids: CASRLAGKSGEQYF. The DNA for the CDR3 is TGTGCCAGCAGATTAGCGGGGAAATCTGGCGAGCAGTACTTC.

The genes are TRBV4-1 and TRBJ1-2; TRBD1 aligns across 9 bases. V was pared by 2 bases and J by 8 bases, with 9 bases of the junction left unmatched. The length of the CDR3 is 15 residues. From germline, CDR1 is MGHRA and CDR2 YSYEKL. CDR3 in amino acids: CASSQPGQGPKGYTF. The CDR3 nucleotides read TGCGCCAGCAGCCAACCGGGACAGGGCCCTAAGGGCTACACCTTC.

This chain links TRBV15 with TRBJ2-2, with TRBD1 identical over 9 bases. Germline loops: CDR1 LNHNV, CDR2 YYDKDF (reference sequence). Trimming cost V 9 bases and J 7 bases; bases outside gene matches: 9. This CDR3 comprises 14 residues. The CDR3 DNA follows: TGTGCCACTACCGGGACAGGGATTAACGGGGAGCTGTTTTTT. This gives the protein CATTGTGINGELFF.

The chain employs TRBV19 and TRBJ1-2, with 8 positions matching TRBD1. CDR1 LNHDA and CDR2 SQIVND come from the germline V gene (reference sequence). This CDR3 contains 16 residues. The ends lost 9 bases at V and 6 bases at J; junction bases unmatched: 18. The CDR3 loop reads CASTLSVVRGQDGYTF. CDR3 DNA: TGTGCCAGCACCTTATCTGTCGTCAGGGGGCAGGATGGCTACACCTTC. The entire variable domain, with the rest obtained from reference TRBV19 and TRBJ1-2, is as follows: DGGITQSPKYLFRKEGQNVTLSCEQNLNHDAMYWYRQDPGQGLRLIYYSQIVNDFQKGDIAEGYSVSREKKESFPLTVTSAQKNPTAFYLCASTLSVVRGQDGYTFGSGTRLTVV.

The chain couples TRBV5-1 to TRBJ2-7; 16 positions agree with TRBD2. The CDR3 has 17 residues. CDR1 and CDR2 (germline): SGHRS, YFSETQ. The V and J ends lost 4 bases and 2 bases, in that order; junction bases with no gene match: 6. CDR3 residues: CASSRGLAGGPAYEQYF. The CDR3 DNA sequence: TGCGCCAGCAGCCGGGGACTAGCGGGAGGGCCGGCCTACGAGCAGTACTTC.

The rearrangement uses TRBV2 and TRBJ1-1, with 8 nucleotides matching TRBD1. The CDR3 loop spans 16 amino acids. The V gene end was trimmed by 6 bases and the J gene end by 1 base; junction bases not matched to a gene: 10. Germline CDR1 SNHLY, CDR2 FYNNEI. DNA of the CDR3: TGTGCCAGCAGATTCGGGACAGGAGGGTCGAACACTGAAGCTTTCTTT. This translates into CASRFGTGGSNTEAFF. The complete variable domain, with remaining parts taken from reference TRBV2 and TRBJ1-1, reads EPEVTQTPSHQVTQMGQEVILRCVPISNHLYFYWYRQILGQKVEFLVSFYNNEISEKSEIFDDQFSVERPDGSNFTLKIRSTKLEDSAMYFCASRFGTGGSNTEAFFGQGTRLTVV.

The count of this clone is one. The chain has TRBV27 and TRBJ1-2, with 8 bases fitting TRBD1. The CDR3 has 14 amino acids. J gave up 6 bases and V 2 bases, and 5 bases lay outside the gene matches. Germline values: CDR1 MNHEY, CDR2 SMNVEV (reference sequence). This CDR3 is CASSLQGAWNGYTF. The CDR3 coding sequence is TGTGCCAGCAGTTTACAGGGGGCGTGGAATGGCTACACCTTC.

The chain links TRBV7-2 to TRBJ2-1; no definite D call. This CDR3 has 13 residues. In germline, CDR1 is SGHTA, CDR2 FQGNSA. Trimming removed 1 base at V and 1 base at J, with 2 bases between. CDR3 sequence (DNA): TGTGCCAGCAGCTTAGTTTCCTACAATGAGCAGTTCTTC. Translation gives CASSLVSYNEQFF.

CDR3 nucleotides: TGTGCCAGCAGTGAATGGAGGGGCACTGAAGCTTTCTTT. Translating gives CASSEWRGTEAFF. This chain uses TRBV6-1 with TRBJ1-1; maybe TRBD1 (5 bases). Trimming pared 2 bases from V and 4 bases from J, leaving 8 bases between. Germline V gives CDR1 MNHNS, CDR2 SASEGT. The CDR3 length is 13 residues.

The chain links TRBV10-3 to TRBJ1-5; the match to TRBD1 covers 7 bases. The CDR3 length is 15 residues. The germline V gene has CDR1 ENHRY and CDR2 SYGVKD. V lost 0 bases to trimming and J lost 6 bases; unmatched junction nucleotides: 5. Here the CDR3 DNA reads TGTGCCATCAGTGAGTCAGACAGGGAGGGTCAGCCCCAGCATTTT. It specifies CAISESDREGQPQHF.

V gene TRBV6-5 combines with J gene TRBJ1-2; the D is unclear. The ends were cut back, 6 bases at V and 8 bases at J, with 19 bases in the middle. The length of the CDR3 is 14 residues. Per the germline V gene, CDR1 is MNHEY and CDR2 is SVGAGI. CDR3 sequence (DNA): TGTGCCAGCAGCCCAGGCGTCCGTTTGGGAGGCTACACCTTC. Amino acids: CASSPGVRLGGYTF.

Here the CDR3 DNA reads TGTGCCAGCAGTTTCTCGACAGGAGGGGAGCTGTTTTTT. Its translation: CASSFSTGGELFF. This chain uses TRBV6-6 with TRBJ2-2, with a tentative D call TRBD1 (6 bases). CDR1 is MNHNY, CDR2 SVGAGI, per germline (reference sequence). Trimming pared 4 bases from V and 8 bases from J, leaving 11 bases between. This CDR3 region has 13 residues.

This clone was seen only a few times. The genes are TRBV4-1 and TRBJ2-4, with D hard to call. The V gene lost 1 base and the J gene lost 8 bases, with 6 bases spanning the gap. The germline V gene has CDR1 MGHRA and CDR2 YSYEKL. The CDR3 consists of 12 residues. CDR3 region: CASSQVLDIQYF. In nucleotides, the CDR3 is TGCGCCAGCAGCCAAGTCTTGGACATTCAGTACTTC.

The rearrangement uses TRBV11-3 and TRBJ2-5; 7 nucleotides align to TRBD1. The junction had 5 bases not matched to a gene; V was cut back by 6 bases and J by 4 bases. This CDR3 is 13 amino acids long. Germline-derived CDR1 and CDR2 are SGHNT and YENEEA. The DNA of the CDR3 is TGTGCCAGCAGGAATCGACAGGGAGAGACCCAGTACTTC. It encodes CASRNRQGETQYF. Combining the CDR3 with reference TRBV11-3 and TRBJ2-5 gives the whole variable domain EAGVVQSPRYKIIEKKQPVAFWCNPISGHNTLYWYLQNLGQGPELLIRYENEEAVDDSQLPKDRFSAERLKGVDSTLKIQPAELGDSAVYLCASRNRQGETQYFGPGTRLLVL.

The rearrangement links TRBV6-1 to TRBJ2-7; no clear D gene. Looked up from germline, CDR1 is MNHNS and CDR2 is SASEGT. V was shortened by 1 base and J by 2 bases, with 12 bases between the two germline ends. The CDR3 is 15 amino acids. CDR3 sequence: CASSEVDGSTYEQYF. DNA of the CDR3: TGTGCCAGCAGTGAAGTGGACGGCTCCACCTACGAGCAGTACTTC.

The chain combines TRBV10-2 with TRBJ1-3; D is ambiguous. Deletions cut 1 base from V and 0 bases from J, with 10 bases between. The CDR3 is 16 residues long. Germline V gives CDR1 WSHSY, CDR2 SAAADI. CDR3 loop: CASSEFSGYSGNTIYF. The CDR3 DNA reads as TGCGCCAGCAGTGAGTTCTCGGGGTACTCTGGAAACACCATATATTTT.

The V gene is TRBV7-2, the J gene TRBJ2-5; unclear D gene. This CDR3 spans 12 amino acids. From germline, CDR1 is SGHTA and CDR2 FQGNSA. Trimming left V 1 base short and J 5 bases short, with 5 bases between. CDR3 nucleotides: TGTGCCAGCAGCTTAGAAGTGGAGACCCAGTACTTC. Translation: CASSLEVETQYF.

CDR3 sequence reads: CASSPPGLADEQFF. The CDR3 nucleotides are TGTGCCAGCAGCCCCCCGGGACTAGCGGATGAGCAGTTCTTC. This chain joins TRBV7-3 and TRBJ2-1, with 11 bases aligning to TRBD2. J gave up 8 bases and V 5 bases, and 5 bases lay outside the gene matches. The V gene's germline CDR1 is SGHTA and CDR2 FQGTGA. This CDR3 has 14 amino acids.

The gene calls are TRBV27 and TRBJ2-3; D not certain. CDR3 length: 15 amino acids. The V end was cut by 0 bases, the J end by 0 bases, with 7 bases between. The germline gives CDR1 MNHEY, CDR2 SMNVEV (reference sequence). CDR3 nucleotides: TGTGCCAGCAGTTTATCCCCGATTAGCACAGATACGCAGTATTTT. Its protein is CASSLSPISTDTQYF.

The J gene is TRBJ2-1, the V gene TRBV6-5; D unclear. Deletions cut 6 bases from V and 3 bases from J, with 9 bases between. This CDR3 contains 13 residues. Per the germline V gene, CDR1 is MNHEY and CDR2 is SVGAGI. The CDR3 here is CASRAQYYNEQFF. DNA for the CDR3: TGTGCCAGCAGAGCACAATACTACAATGAGCAGTTCTTC.

This chain links TRBV30 with TRBJ1-1, with TRBD1 as a possible D gene (6 bases). The germline V gene has CDR1 GTSNPN and CDR2 SVGIG (reference sequence). CDR3 length: 17 amino acids. V lost 0 bases to trimming and J lost 3 bases, with 20 bases between them. As DNA, the CDR3 is TGTGCCTGGAGTGTAGGTTTAAGGGGGGCTTCGGACACTGAAGCTTTCTTT. Amino acid sequence: CAWSVGLRGASDTEAFF.

V usage is TRBV19 and J usage is TRBJ2-2; D gene ambiguous. The CDR3 is made up of 10 amino acids. The germline V and J ends were trimmed by 7 bases and 8 bases, with 5 bases remaining between them. Germline assignment: CDR1 LNHDA and CDR2 SQIVND (reference sequence). The CDR3 region is CASKEGELFF. CDR3 nucleotides: TGTGCCAGTAAGGAGGGGGAGCTGTTTTTT.

J is TRBJ2-5 and V is TRBV29-1, with 12 positions matching TRBD1. Germline V gene data show CDR1 as SQVTM and CDR2 as ANQGSEA. With V trimmed by 0 bases and J by 5 bases, 7 bases remained unmatched. The CDR3 loop spans 16 amino acids. The CDR3 coding sequence is TGCAGCGTTGAAGATGGGGACAGGGGGCTTGGCGAGACCCAGTACTTC. Translation gives CSVEDGDRGLGETQYF.

The chain joins TRBV5-1 to TRBJ2-7, with D possibly being TRBD2 (7 bases). Germline values: CDR1 SGHRS, CDR2 YFSETQ. There are 15 residues in the CDR3. Trimming pared 0 bases from V and 0 bases from J, leaving 10 bases between. The CDR3 loop is CASSLEGGTSYEQYF. The CDR3 DNA is TGCGCCAGCAGCTTGGAGGGGGGGACCTCCTACGAGCAGTACTTC.

The chain is built from TRBV6-5 and TRBJ2-1; D is unresolved. V was cut by 7 bases and J by 2 bases, with 15 bases left in between. Germline CDR1 is MNHEY and CDR2 is SVGAGI. CDR3 length: 15 residues. The DNA for the CDR3 is TGTGCCAGCACCAGAAGGGAAGGCCCCTACAATGAGCAGTTCTTC. Protein: CASTRREGPYNEQFF.

This chain uses TRBV6-5 with TRBJ2-1; D gene unclear. Per the germline V gene, CDR1 is MNHEY and CDR2 is SVGAGI. V was pared by 6 bases and J by 3 bases, with 9 bases between. This CDR3 contains 13 residues. DNA of the CDR3: TGTGCCAGCAGGATGGGTCTCTACAATGAGCAGTTCTTC. This gives the protein CASRMGLYNEQFF.

The V and J genes are TRBV5-6 and TRBJ2-3; maybe TRBD1 (5 bases). Germline CDR1 SGHDT, CDR2 YYEEEE. The CDR3 runs 15 residues. Trimming left V 5 bases short and J 2 bases short, with 15 bases between. The CDR3, as DNA: TGTGCCAGCAGACACCAGGGCCCCGTCACAGATACGCAGTATTTT. Its protein is CASRHQGPVTDTQYF.

V and J are TRBV18 and TRBJ2-7; a weak D match, TRBD1 (5 bases). Trimming took off 3 bases at V and 3 bases at J, with 6 bases between the two ends. Germline CDR1 is KGHSH and CDR2 is LQKENI. CDR3 length: 12 amino acids. In DNA form, the CDR3 reads TGTGCCAGCTCACCGACAGTCTACGAGCAGTACTTC. Its translation: CASSPTVYEQYF.

This chain links TRBV5-4 with TRBJ2-1, with a weak D call TRBD2 (6 bases). The V end was cut by 4 bases, the J end by 8 bases, with 19 bases between. The CDR3 loop spans 15 amino acids. CDR1 and CDR2 from the germline V gene are SGHNT and YYREEE (reference sequence). This CDR3 is CASSPPSALGHEQFF. Here the CDR3 DNA reads TGTGCCAGCAGCCCGCCTAGCGCACTGGGGCATGAGCAGTTCTTC.

The chain's CDR3 is CASSYKGLRTGELFF. In DNA, the CDR3 is TGTGCCAGCAGTTATAAGGGGCTTAGGACCGGGGAGCTGTTTTTT. The V gene is TRBV6-6, the J gene TRBJ2-2, with TRBD1 as a possible D gene (5 bases). V was trimmed by 3 bases and J by 5 bases, leaving 13 bases between them. CDR1 and CDR2 (germline): MNHNY, SVGAGI (reference sequence). There are 15 residues in the CDR3.